Listed below are T cell receptor beta chains from one sample, sequenced in a study of T-cell reconstitution after alpha-beta-depleted transplantation in children. A single record per CDR3 protein comes from TCRdb applying MiXCR to the PCR reads. Among 100,000 to 130,000 distinct CDR3 sequences, almost 6.5% were seen once, and the ten largest hold 23%. The material was PBMCs, mostly from graft donor cells, obtained 360 days after TCRalphabeta/CD19-depleted stem cell transplant. Source of these receptors: a male patient aged 2 to 9 who had a stem cell transplant for acute lymphoblastic leukemia, so the T cells may come from the graft donor. Both conserved end residues are part of each CDR3. A D gene is named only where the DNA matches it firmly. For some rows the clone size is stated as once, few or many, or as a class when expanded; others skip it.

cdr3_nt cdr3_aa d_call j_call v_call clone_size
TGTGCCAGCAGCTTGGTTGGGACAGGGTCCTACGAGCAGTACTTC CASSLVGTGSYEQYF TRBD1 TRBJ2-7 TRBV5-8 -
TGTGCCAGCAGCCCACCGCTCCCTCATGGCTACACCTTC CASSPPLPHGYTF - TRBJ1-2 TRBV28 many
TGTGCCAGCACTTTGGCCGATACGCAGTATTTT CASTLADTQYF - TRBJ2-3 TRBV6-5 many
TGTGCCAGCAGCCCCCTCACCAAGTCCGGGACACCATCCTACGAGCAGTACTTC CASSPLTKSGTPSYEQYF - TRBJ2-7 TRBV6-1 -
TGTGCCAGCAGCTCCACAGGGGCCCGGGCCTCAGATACGCAGTATTTT CASSSTGARASDTQYF TRBD1 TRBJ2-3 TRBV7-2 -
TGTGCCAGCAGTGTAGCGGGAGTCTACGAGCAGTACTTC CASSVAGVYEQYF TRBD2 TRBJ2-7 TRBV28 many
TGTGCCTGGAGTGTCCGGGGGTCGGAGACCCAGTACTTC CAWSVRGSETQYF - TRBJ2-5 TRBV30 few
TGTGCCAGCAGCTCCCTCAGGGACAGCAATTACGAGCAGTACTTC CASSSLRDSNYEQYF TRBD1 TRBJ2-7 TRBV5-6 -
TGTGCCAGCAACCCCTCCGGGGGCGGCGAGCAGTACTTC CASNPSGGGEQYF - TRBJ2-7 TRBV9 many
TGCGCCAGCAGCTTGGGACGGGTCTACGAGCAGTACTTC CASSLGRVYEQYF - TRBJ2-7 TRBV5-1 many
TGTGCCAGCAGTTACTCTTGGGTTAACTCCTACAATGAGCAGTTCTTC CASSYSWVNSYNEQFF - TRBJ2-1 TRBV6-2/TRBV6-3 many
TGTGCCAGCAGACTCGGGGGGGCGATCGGTGAGCAGTTCTTC CASRLGGAIGEQFF TRBD2 TRBJ2-1 TRBV9 -
TGTGCCAGCAGCCAAGATTGGAAGGGGATAACCCTCCACTTT CASSQDWKGITLHF - TRBJ1-6 TRBV4-2 many
TGTGCCATCAGTGAGCAAGGGAACACTGAAGCTTTCTTT CAISEQGNTEAFF - TRBJ1-1 TRBV10-3 few
TGTGCTAGTGGTTTGTGGGACAGCTACAATGAGCAGTTCTTC CASGLWDSYNEQFF TRBD1 TRBJ2-1 TRBV12-5 many
TGTGCCGGTGACACCGGACCCTACGAGCAGTACTTC CAGDTGPYEQYF - TRBJ2-7 TRBV2 many
TGTGCCAGCAGTCAGGGGGTTTACAGGGCCCCTGTCACAGATACGCAGTATTTT CASSQGVYRAPVTDTQYF TRBD1 TRBJ2-3 TRBV11-2 many
TGCAGCGTTGAACCGGAACTTCCCGGCGAGCAGTACTTC CSVEPELPGEQYF - TRBJ2-7 TRBV29-1 many
TGTGCCAGCAGTGTTGGGACAGGGAATGAAGCTTTCTTT CASSVGTGNEAFF TRBD1 TRBJ1-1 TRBV27 many
TGCGCCAGCAGCCAAGATTCCGGTGGCCTGGGCTACACCTTC CASSQDSGGLGYTF - TRBJ1-2 TRBV4-3 many
TGTGCCAGCAGTAACCAATGGGCAGGGTATGATGGCTACACCTTC CASSNQWAGYDGYTF - TRBJ1-2 TRBV6-2/TRBV6-3 -
TGTGCCAGCGGTAGGGACAGGGTATCCCGGGAGCTGTTTTTT CASGRDRVSRELFF TRBD1 TRBJ2-2 TRBV6-2/TRBV6-3 few
TGTGCCAGCAGCTTGGGCAGGGGCAATCAGCCCCAGCATTTT CASSLGRGNQPQHF - TRBJ1-5 TRBV7-9 many
TGTGCCAGCAGCCAAGGGGTCGGGAGGGCCTACAATGAGCAGTTCTTC CASSQGVGRAYNEQFF TRBD2 TRBJ2-1 TRBV14 few
TGTGCCAGCACCACCGGGGGGTTCCCGACTTACGAGCAGTACTTC CASTTGGFPTYEQYF TRBD2 TRBJ2-7 TRBV7-2 few
TGCGCCAGCAGCCGGACAGGGTCGGACTACGAGCAGTACTTC CASSRTGSDYEQYF TRBD1 TRBJ2-7 TRBV4-3 few
TGTGCCAGCAGCCCTGGGCTCTTCTGCGAGCAGTACTTC CASSPGLFCEQYF - TRBJ2-7 TRBV7-8 -
TGCGCCAGCAGCCAAGATACCAGCTCTGGGGCCAACGTCCTGACTTTC CASSQDTSSGANVLTF - TRBJ2-6 TRBV4-3 many
TGTGCCAGCTTCTCCGGACCCTTAAACAATGAGCAGTTCTTC CASFSGPLNNEQFF - TRBJ2-1 TRBV6-2/TRBV6-3 few
TGCAGCGTCGGGACGTTGAACACTGAAGCTTTCTTT CSVGTLNTEAFF - TRBJ1-1 TRBV29-1 many
TGCGCCAGCAGCCAAGTAGAGAGCAGCACCTACGAGCAGTACTTC CASSQVESSTYEQYF - TRBJ2-7 TRBV4-3 many
TGTGCCAGCAGAATACAGGGGGGCGTGGAGACCCAGTACTTC CASRIQGGVETQYF TRBD1 TRBJ2-5 TRBV12-3/TRBV12-4 many
TGCAGCGTTGAGCAGAGGCTGGCGGATGAGCAGTTCTTC CSVEQRLADEQFF - TRBJ2-1 TRBV29-1 many
TGTGCCAGCAGCGGGGGGACACCACAGGTCTCTGGGGCCAACGTCCTGACTTTC CASSGGTPQVSGANVLTF - TRBJ2-6 TRBV4-2 many
TGTGCCAGCAGCCAAGGGGTATACGGCTACGAGCAGTACTTC CASSQGVYGYEQYF - TRBJ2-7 TRBV16 many
TGTGCCAGCAGTTACAGTACACCGGACACTGAAGCTTTCTTT CASSYSTPDTEAFF - TRBJ1-1 TRBV6-2/TRBV6-3 -
TGTGCCAGCACCTTGTCGATAGGGCCTGAAGCTTTCTTT CASTLSIGPEAFF - TRBJ1-1 TRBV5-5 -
TGCAGTGCTAGAGATTTACAGGGAGGCAATCAGCCCCAGCATTTT CSARDLQGGNQPQHF - TRBJ1-5 TRBV20-1 few
TGCAGTGCCGGGGCTCTCCGGTACAATGAGCAGTTCTTC CSAGALRYNEQFF - TRBJ2-1 TRBV20-1 once
TGTGCCAGCAGTCCAACTAGCGGGAGAAACGCAGATACGCAGTATTTT CASSPTSGRNADTQYF TRBD2 TRBJ2-3 TRBV12-3/TRBV12-4 few